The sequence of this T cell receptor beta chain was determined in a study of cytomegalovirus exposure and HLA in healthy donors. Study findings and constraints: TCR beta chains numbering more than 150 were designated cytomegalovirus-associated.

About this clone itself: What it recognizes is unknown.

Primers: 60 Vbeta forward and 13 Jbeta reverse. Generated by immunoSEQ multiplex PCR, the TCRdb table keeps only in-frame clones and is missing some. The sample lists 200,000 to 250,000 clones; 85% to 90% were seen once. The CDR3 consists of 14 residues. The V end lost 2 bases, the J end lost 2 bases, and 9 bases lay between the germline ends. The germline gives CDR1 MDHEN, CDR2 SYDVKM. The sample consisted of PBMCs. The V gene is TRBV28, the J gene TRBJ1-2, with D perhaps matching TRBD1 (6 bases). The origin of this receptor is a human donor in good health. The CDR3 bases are TGTGCCAGCAGTTTAGGGGGGGCGAACTATGGCTACACCTTC. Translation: CASSLGGANYGYTF.